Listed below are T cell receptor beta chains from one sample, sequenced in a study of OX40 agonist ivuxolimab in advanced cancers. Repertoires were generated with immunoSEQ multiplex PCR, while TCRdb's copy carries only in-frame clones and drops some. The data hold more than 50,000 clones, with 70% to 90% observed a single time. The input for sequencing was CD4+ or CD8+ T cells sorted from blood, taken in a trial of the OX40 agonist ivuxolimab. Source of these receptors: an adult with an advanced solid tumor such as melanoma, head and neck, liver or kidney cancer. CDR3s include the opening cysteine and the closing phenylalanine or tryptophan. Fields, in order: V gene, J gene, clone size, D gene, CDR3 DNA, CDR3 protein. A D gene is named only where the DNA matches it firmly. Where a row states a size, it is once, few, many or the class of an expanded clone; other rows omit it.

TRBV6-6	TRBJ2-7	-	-	TGTGCCAGCAGTTACGGCGCACTCCCAACCTACGAGCAGTACTTC	CASSYGALPTYEQYF
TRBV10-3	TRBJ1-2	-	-	TGTGCCATCAGTGAGGGGCAGGACATCTATGGCTACACCTTC	CAISEGQDIYGYTF
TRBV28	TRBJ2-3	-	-	TGTGCCAGCAAGCTGCTAGCGAGCACAGATACGCAGTATTTT	CASKLLASTDTQYF
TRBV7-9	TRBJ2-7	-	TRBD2	TGTGCCAGCAGCCCGGCTGACGGGAGGTCCTACGAGCAGTACTTC	CASSPADGRSYEQYF
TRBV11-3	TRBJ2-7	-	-	TGTGCCAGCAGCCCCCGCTGGGACGAGCAGTACTTC	CASSPRWDEQYF
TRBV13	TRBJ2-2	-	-	TGTGCCAGCAGCTCCTCGGGCCAAGGGACCGGGGAGCTGTTTTTT	CASSSSGQGTGELFF
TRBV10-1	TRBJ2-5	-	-	TGCGCCAGCAGCGACCCGGGGCAGACTCAGGAGACCCAGTACTTC	CASSDPGQTQETQYF
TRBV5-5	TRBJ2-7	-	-	TGTGCCAGCAATAAAGGCAGCTACTACGAGCAGTACTTC	CASNKGSYYEQYF
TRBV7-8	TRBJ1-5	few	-	TGTGCCAGCAGCTTAAGGGGTCTAGCCTTAGAGCCCCAGCATTTT	CASSLRGLALEPQHF
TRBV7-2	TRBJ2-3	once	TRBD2	TGTGCCAGCAGCTCCCAGGGGCGGGAGGGTACGCAGTATTTT	CASSSQGREGTQYF
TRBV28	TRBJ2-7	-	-	TGTGCCAGCAGTACAGGAGGAACTAGCTCCTACGAGCAGTACTTC	CASSTGGTSSYEQYF
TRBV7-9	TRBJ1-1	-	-	TGTGCCAGCAGCTTAATCAACACTGAAGCTTTCTTT	CASSLINTEAFF
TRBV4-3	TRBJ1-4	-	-	TGCGCCAGCAGTAAAAGCAGGACTCCTACTCAAAAACTGTTTTTT	CASSKSRTPTQKLFF
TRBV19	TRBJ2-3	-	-	TGTGCCAGTAGATCGGACGGGGCGGATACGCAGTATTTT	CASRSDGADTQYF
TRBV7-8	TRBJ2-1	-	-	TGTGCCAGCAGCTTAGTGCGGACAAACAATGAGCAGTTCTTC	CASSLVRTNNEQFF
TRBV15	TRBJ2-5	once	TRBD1	TGTGCCACCAGCAGAGATTTACAGGGGGCTGGGGAGACCCAGTACTTC	CATSRDLQGAGETQYF
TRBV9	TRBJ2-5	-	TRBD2	TGTGCCAGCAGCGCGAGGACTAGGTCAGCCCAGTACTTC	CASSARTRSAQYF
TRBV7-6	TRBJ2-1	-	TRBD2	TGTGCCAGCAGCTTCCCAGCAAGCGGGAGTTCCTACAATGAGCAGTTCTTC	CASSFPASGSSYNEQFF
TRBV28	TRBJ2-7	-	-	TGTGCCAGCAGTGCCAGGGTGGGGGGAACCTACTACGAGCAGTACTTC	CASSARVGGTYYEQYF
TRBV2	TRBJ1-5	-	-	TGTGCCAGCAGTGAAGCGCTTCTTCGGGACGCTAATCAGCCCCAGCATTTT	CASSEALLRDANQPQHF
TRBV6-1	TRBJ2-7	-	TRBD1	TGTGCCAGCAGCCAAAGACAGGGGTACTACGAGCAGTACTTC	CASSQRQGYYEQYF
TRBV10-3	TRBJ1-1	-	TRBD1	TGTGCCATCAGGGGGACAGGGGGCGAAGCTTTCTTT	CAIRGTGGEAFF
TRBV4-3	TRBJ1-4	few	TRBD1	TGCGCCAGCAGCCAGGAACAGGGGGCTAATGAAAAACTGTTTTTT	CASSQEQGANEKLFF
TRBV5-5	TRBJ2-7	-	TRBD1	TGTGCCAGCAGTTCTTACAGGGGTAGGGAGCAGTACTTC	CASSSYRGREQYF
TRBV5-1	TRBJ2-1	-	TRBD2	TGCGCCAGCAGCTTAAGATCCGGGACTAGAGTTTACAATGAGCAGTTCTTC	CASSLRSGTRVYNEQFF
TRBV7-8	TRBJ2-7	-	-	TGTGCCAGCAGCTTAAGTGGGACCCCAAGACTTTACGAGCAGTACTTC	CASSLSGTPRLYEQYF
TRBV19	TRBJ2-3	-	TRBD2	TGTGCCAGTAGTAGCGGGAGGGTTGATACGCAGTATTTT	CASSSGRVDTQYF
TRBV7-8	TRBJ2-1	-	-	TGTGCCAGCAGCTTAGAATTGCGGCGACGTGTTTGCTTCTTC	CASSLELRRRVCFF
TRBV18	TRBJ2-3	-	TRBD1	TGTGCCAGCTCACCCCTACAGGGGGCATTTTCAGATACGCAGTATTTT	CASSPLQGAFSDTQYF
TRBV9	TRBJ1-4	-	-	TGTGCCAGCAGCCCTCGACCGGGAGCGAATGAAAAACTGTTTTTT	CASSPRPGANEKLFF
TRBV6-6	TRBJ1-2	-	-	TGTGCCAGCAGTTATGGGGAAGGGGGATCCCACTATGGCTACACCTTC	CASSYGEGGSHYGYTF
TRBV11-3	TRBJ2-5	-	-	TGTGCCAGCAGCCTCTCAGGGTTCCCAGAGACCCAGTACTTC	CASSLSGFPETQYF
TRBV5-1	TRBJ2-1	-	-	TGCGCCAGCAGCTTGGCGGGAGTGGGCAATGAGCAGTTCTTC	CASSLAGVGNEQFF
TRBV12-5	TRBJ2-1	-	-	TGTGCTAGTGGTTTGGTAACGGGTGAGCAGTTCTTC	CASGLVTGEQFF
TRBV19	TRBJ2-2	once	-	TGTGCCAGTAGTATAGATAGGGGCGAGAACACCGGGGAGCTGTTTTTT	CASSIDRGENTGELFF
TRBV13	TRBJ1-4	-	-	TGTGCCAGCAGCTTACAGCAGGAGGACTATGAAAAACTGTTTTTT	CASSLQQEDYEKLFF
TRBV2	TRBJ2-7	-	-	TGTGCCAGCAACGTGGGTGCGGGTAACGAGCAGTACTTC	CASNVGAGNEQYF
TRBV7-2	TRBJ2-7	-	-	TGTGCCAGCAGTGGCGGGGTGGCCATATACGAGCAGTACTTC	CASSGGVAIYEQYF
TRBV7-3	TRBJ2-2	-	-	TGTGCCAGCAGCGATGGGACCGGGGAGCTGTTTTTT	CASSDGTGELFF
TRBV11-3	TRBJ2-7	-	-	TGTGCCAGCACCCCCTTCGATGCGGGGCGGCAGTACTTC	CASTPFDAGRQYF
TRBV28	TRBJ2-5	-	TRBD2	TGTGCCAGCAGTTTCGGGGCGGGAGCCAAGGAGACCCAGTACTTC	CASSFGAGAKETQYF